The source of this T cell receptor (beta chain) is a study of cytomegalovirus exposure and HLA in healthy donors listed by TCRdb under 2017. Background for the entire study: A later analysis indicated that the 120 or so validation repertoires were generated on the platform also employed for the 666 repertoires of the first cohort. In addition to the first cohort of approximately 650 subjects, a separate validation cohort of 120 different subjects was used. The study was designed to test whether signatures of past pathogen exposure could be identified by cataloging public T cell receptors. High-throughput TCR immunosequencing, statistical association of individual TCRs with disease status, and machine learning were combined to predict cytomegalovirus infection status. Study-wide conclusions, independent of this receptor: The validation cohort had no HLA typing available for a later analysis, so co-occurrence within that cohort was assessed over all 130 or so repertoires. Most TCR sequences were seen in very few donors, while some public TCRs were found in many individuals. The study gave a list of around 170 TCR beta chains associated with cytomegalovirus. Subsequent analysis determined that TCRs grouped into clusters in the first cohort also showed a tendency toward co-occurrence across the 90 to 150 validation repertoires, and roughly 94% of cluster scores exceeded 0. According to the authors, the approach could potentially be generalized to other disease states and immunological phenotypes. In vitro tests confirmed that three of the cytomegalovirus-associated TCR beta chains recognize cytomegalovirus antigens. Cytomegalovirus status was reported to be diagnosed by the classifier with high specificity and sensitivity in both the original and validation cohorts.

Donors formed part of the validation cohort, which comprised 120 subjects and was distinct from the first cohort of some 700 subjects. The library came from the immunoSEQ multiplex PCR assay. Per the source publication's procedure: A statistical classification framework was developed to diagnose cytomegalovirus status using the catalog of TCR beta chain sequences. TCRdb holds this immuneACCESS table with in-frame rearrangements only. Some clones are missing; in checked studies, unresolved V genes explain under half, and the rest has no known cause. V and J calls and clone size come straight from that table; D and trimming were deduced from the DNA. This sample comprises 40,000 to 60,000 clones, about 93% of them detected only once. Less than 9.5% of the sample lies in the top ten. Trimming leaves V shorter by 8 bases and J shorter by 1 base, with the junction holding 4 bases beyond the gene matches. The germline V gene provides CDR1 SQVTM and CDR2 ANQGSEA. From the cysteine up to the phenylalanine, the CDR3 has a length of 13 residues. The DNA shown is the 39-base CDR3, in frame from base 1.

Note on this clone: Which antigen it targets is not known. The sample holds no much larger clone one base away, and base qualities are not on file.

The chain is assembled from TRBV29-1 and TRBJ1-2; TRBD1 aligns with 10 central bases. Material for sequencing was PBMCs. The source is a woman under 30 in good health and CMV-seropositive. This receptor has the CDR3 CSTGQGGNYGYTF. At the DNA level, the sequence is TGCAGCACCGGACAGGGGGGTAACTATGGCTACACCTTC.